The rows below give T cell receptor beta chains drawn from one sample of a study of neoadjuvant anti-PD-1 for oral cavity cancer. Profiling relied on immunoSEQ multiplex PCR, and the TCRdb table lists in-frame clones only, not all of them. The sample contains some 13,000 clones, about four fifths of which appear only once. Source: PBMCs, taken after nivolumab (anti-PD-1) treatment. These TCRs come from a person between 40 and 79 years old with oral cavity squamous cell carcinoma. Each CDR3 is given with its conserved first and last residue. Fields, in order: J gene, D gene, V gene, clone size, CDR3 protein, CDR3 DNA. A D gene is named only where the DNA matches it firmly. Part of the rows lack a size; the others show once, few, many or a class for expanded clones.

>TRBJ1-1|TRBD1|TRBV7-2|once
CASSFDRGLNTEAFF
TGTGCCAGCAGCTTCGACAGGGGACTGAACACTGAAGCTTTCTTT
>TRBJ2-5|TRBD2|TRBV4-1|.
CASSQVQDFSGQTQYF
TGCGCCAGCAGCCAAGTTCAGGACTTTAGCGGGCAGACCCAGTACTTC
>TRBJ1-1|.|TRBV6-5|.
CASSYSSPMNTEAFF
TGTGCCAGCAGTTACTCGTCGCCTATGAACACTGAAGCTTTCTTT
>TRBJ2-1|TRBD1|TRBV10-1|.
CASSEFRAGGYYEQFF
TGCGCCAGCAGCGAGTTTCGGGCAGGGGGCTACTATGAGCAGTTCTTC
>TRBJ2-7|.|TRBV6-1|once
CASSGGGAGSYEQYF
TGTGCCAGCAGTGGTGGTGGGGCGGGCTCCTACGAGCAGTACTTC
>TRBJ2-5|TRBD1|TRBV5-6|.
CASSFRTGQETQYF
TGTGCCAGCAGCTTTAGGACAGGCCAAGAGACCCAGTACTTC
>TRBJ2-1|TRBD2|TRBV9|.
CASSYGLANEQFF
TGTGCCAGCAGCTACGGACTAGCGAACGAGCAGTTCTTC
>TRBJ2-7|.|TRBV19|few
CASSPTGAWEQYF
TGTGCCAGTAGTCCCACGGGGGCCTGGGAGCAGTACTTC
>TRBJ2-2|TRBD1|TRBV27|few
CASSRDRDRLDGELFF
TGTGCCAGCAGTCGAGACCGGGACAGGTTGGACGGGGAGCTGTTTTTT
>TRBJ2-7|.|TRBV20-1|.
CSAAPTYEQYF
TGCAGTGCGGCTCCGACCTACGAGCAGTACTTC
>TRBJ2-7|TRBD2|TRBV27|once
CASSLKRDLYEQYF
TGTGCCAGCAGTTTAAAGCGGGACCTCTACGAGCAGTACTTC
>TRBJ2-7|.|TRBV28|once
CASSLDTPPIYEQYF
TGTGCCAGCAGTTTGGACACCCCCCCAATCTACGAGCAGTACTTC
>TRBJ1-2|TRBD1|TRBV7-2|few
CASSAGQGVYGYTF
TGTGCCAGCAGCGCCGGTCAGGGGGTCTATGGCTACACCTTC
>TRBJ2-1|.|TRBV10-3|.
CAITDGDEQFF
TGTGCCATCACGGACGGGGATGAGCAGTTCTTC
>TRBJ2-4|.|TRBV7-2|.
CASSLAGAKNIQYF
TGTGCCAGCAGCTTAGCGGGAGCCAAAAACATTCAGTACTTC
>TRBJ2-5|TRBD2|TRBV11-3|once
CASSLGGAGDGETQYF
TGTGCCAGCAGCTTAGGAGGAGCGGGAGATGGAGAGACCCAGTACTTC
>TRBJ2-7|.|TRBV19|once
CASSRDTAYEQYF
TGTGCCAGTAGCCGGGACACGGCCTACGAGCAGTACTTC
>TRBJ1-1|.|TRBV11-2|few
CASSFGQEAFF
TGTGCCAGCAGCTTCGGACAGGAAGCTTTCTTT
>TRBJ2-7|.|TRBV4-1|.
CASSQEGAESPYEQYF
TGCGCCAGCAGCCAAGAGGGTGCGGAGTCCCCCTACGAGCAGTACTTC
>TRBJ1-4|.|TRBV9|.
CASSVGVNEKLFF
TGTGCCAGCAGCGTTGGGGTTAATGAAAAACTGTTTTTT
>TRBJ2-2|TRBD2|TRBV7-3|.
CASSLGLAGSTGELFF
TGTGCCAGCAGCCTTGGACTAGCGGGGTCCACCGGGGAGCTGTTTTTT
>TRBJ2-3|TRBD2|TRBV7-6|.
CASSLVAGGRGDTDTQYF
TGTGCCAGCAGCTTAGTTGCGGGAGGCCGGGGGGACACAGATACGCAGTATTTT
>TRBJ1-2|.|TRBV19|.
CASRPYYPGAPEGYGYTF
TGTGCCAGTAGACCTTATTATCCGGGGGCCCCTGAAGGCTATGGCTACACCTTC
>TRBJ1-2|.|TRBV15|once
CATSRASAYYGYTF
TGTGCCACCAGCCGGGCGTCGGCTTACTATGGCTACACCTTC
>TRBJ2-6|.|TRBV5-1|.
CASSPGTTEANVLTF
TGCGCCAGCAGCCCCGGGACAACAGAGGCCAACGTCCTGACTTTC
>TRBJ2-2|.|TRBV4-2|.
CASSQGQGTVAGELFF
TGTGCCAGCAGCCAAGGGCAGGGGACGGTAGCCGGGGAGCTGTTTTTT
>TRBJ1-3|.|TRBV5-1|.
CASSLGASGNTIYF
TGCGCCAGCAGCTTGGGGGCTTCCGGAAACACCATATATTTT
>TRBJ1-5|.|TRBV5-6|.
CASSLRLGLGNQPQHF
TGTGCCAGCAGCTTGCGCCTCGGACTGGGAAATCAGCCCCAGCATTTT
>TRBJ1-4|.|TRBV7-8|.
CASSFFSATNEKLFF
TGTGCCAGCAGCTTCTTTTCTGCAACTAATGAAAAACTGTTTTTT
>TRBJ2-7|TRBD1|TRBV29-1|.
CSVTDRAEQYF
TGCAGCGTGACTGACAGGGCCGAGCAGTACTTC
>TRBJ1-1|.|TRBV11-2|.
CASSLDNQGDTEAFF
TGTGCCAGCAGCTTAGATAACCAGGGTGACACTGAAGCTTTCTTT
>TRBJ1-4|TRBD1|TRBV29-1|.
CSVGQGMEKLFF
TGCAGCGTGGGACAGGGGATGGAAAAACTGTTTTTT
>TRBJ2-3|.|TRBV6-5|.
CASGGRHYTDTQYF
TGTGCCAGCGGGGGGCGGCACTACACAGATACGCAGTATTTT
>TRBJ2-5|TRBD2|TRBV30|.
CAWSYGLAEQETQYF
TGTGCCTGGAGTTATGGACTAGCGGAACAAGAGACCCAGTACTTC
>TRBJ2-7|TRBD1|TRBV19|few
CASSIRDRGTYEQYF
TGTGCCAGTAGTATCCGGGACAGGGGTACCTACGAGCAGTACTTC
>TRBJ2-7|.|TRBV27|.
CASSPRDGTYEQYF
TGTGCCAGCAGTCCGAGGGACGGTACCTACGAGCAGTACTTC
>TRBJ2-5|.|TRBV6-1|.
CASRRGLQETQYF
TGTGCCAGCAGGCGGGGACTCCAAGAGACCCAGTACTTC
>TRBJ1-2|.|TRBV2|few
CASRYDRIDYGYTF
TGTGCCAGCAGGTACGACAGGATCGACTATGGCTACACCTTC
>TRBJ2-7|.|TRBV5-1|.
CASSLSSGAHEQYF
TGCGCCAGCAGCTTGAGCTCCGGGGCACACGAGCAGTACTTC
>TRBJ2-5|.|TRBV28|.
CASSSRNLAAGPTRTQYF
TGTGCCAGCAGTTCCCGGAACCTGGCAGCGGGCCCCACCAGGACCCAGTACTTC